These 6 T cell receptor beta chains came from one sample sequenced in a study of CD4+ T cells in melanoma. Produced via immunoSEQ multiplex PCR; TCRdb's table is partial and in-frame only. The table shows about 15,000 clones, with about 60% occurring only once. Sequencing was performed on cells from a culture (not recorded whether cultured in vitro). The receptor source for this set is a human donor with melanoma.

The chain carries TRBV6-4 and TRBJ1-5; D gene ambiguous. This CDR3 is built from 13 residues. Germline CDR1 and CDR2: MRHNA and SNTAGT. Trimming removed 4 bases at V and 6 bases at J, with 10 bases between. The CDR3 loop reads CASSAEAGQPQHF. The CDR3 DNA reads TGTGCCAGCAGTGCAGAAGCAGGTCAGCCCCAGCATTTT.

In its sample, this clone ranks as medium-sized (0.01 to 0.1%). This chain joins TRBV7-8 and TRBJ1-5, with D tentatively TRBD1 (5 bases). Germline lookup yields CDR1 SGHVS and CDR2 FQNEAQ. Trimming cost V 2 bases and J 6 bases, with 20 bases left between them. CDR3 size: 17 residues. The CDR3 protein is CASSLSARGFSGQPQHF. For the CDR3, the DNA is TGTGCCAGCAGCTTATCAGCGCGGGGGTTCTCAGGTCAGCCCCAGCATTTT.

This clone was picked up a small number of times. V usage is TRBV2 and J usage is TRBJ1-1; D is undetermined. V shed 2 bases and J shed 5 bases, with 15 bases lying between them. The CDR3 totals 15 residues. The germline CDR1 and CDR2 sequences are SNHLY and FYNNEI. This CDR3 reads CASSEWFRRGTEAFF. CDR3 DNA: TGTGCCAGCAGTGAATGGTTCAGGCGGGGAACTGAAGCTTTCTTT. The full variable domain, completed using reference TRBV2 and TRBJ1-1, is EPEVTQTPSHQVTQMGQEVILRCVPISNHLYFYWYRQILGQKVEFLVSFYNNEISEKSEIFDDQFSVERPDGSNFTLKIRSTKLEDSAMYFCASSEWFRRGTEAFFGQGTRLTVV.

CDR3 sequence reads: CATSRETDRGLVAGANVLTF. In DNA form, the CDR3 reads TGTGCCACCAGCAGAGAGACGGACAGGGGGTTGGTCGCTGGGGCCAACGTCCTGACTTTC. V usage is TRBV15 and J usage is TRBJ2-6; 10 bases align to TRBD1. Germline-derived CDR1 and CDR2 are LNHNV and YYDKDF (reference sequence). V shed 0 bases, J shed 2 bases, and the junction held 10 bases outside the gene matches. This CDR3 comprises 20 residues.

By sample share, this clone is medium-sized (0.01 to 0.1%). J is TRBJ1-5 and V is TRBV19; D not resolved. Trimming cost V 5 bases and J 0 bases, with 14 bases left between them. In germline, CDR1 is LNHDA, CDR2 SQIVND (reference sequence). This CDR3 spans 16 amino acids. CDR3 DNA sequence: TGTGCCAGTAGTCCGTTGGACCTCAATAGCAATCAGCCCCAGCATTTT. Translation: CASSPLDLNSNQPQHF. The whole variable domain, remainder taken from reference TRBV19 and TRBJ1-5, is DGGITQSPKYLFRKEGQNVTLSCEQNLNHDAMYWYRQDPGQGLRLIYYSQIVNDFQKGDIAEGYSVSREKKESFPLTVTSAQKNPTAFYLCASSPLDLNSNQPQHFGDGTRLSIL.

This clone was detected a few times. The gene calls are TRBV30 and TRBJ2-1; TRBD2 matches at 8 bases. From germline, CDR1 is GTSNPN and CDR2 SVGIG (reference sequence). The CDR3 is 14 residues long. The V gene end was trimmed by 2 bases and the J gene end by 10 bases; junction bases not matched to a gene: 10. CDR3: CAWSRSGGRGEQFF. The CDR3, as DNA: TGTGCCTGGAGTAGGAGCGGGGGCCGAGGGGAGCAGTTCTTC.